The clone carrying this T cell receptor (beta chain) has a count of ten or more. The antigen remains unidentified. The authors extracted at least 5 micrograms of total RNA per sample. The data are from a study of blood T cells in healthy people across ages. Study outcomes and limitations: Both higher diversity and more naive CD4+ cells marked long-lived donors when set against aged donors.

This CDR3 spans 18 amino acids. V shed 4 bases and J 3 bases; nucleotides not matched to a gene: 12. CDR1 SQVTM and CDR2 ANQGSEA come from the germline V gene. PCR was performed a second time for about 7 to 11 cycles using a sample-barcoded 5' primer and a J-beta primer mix. TCRdb itself ran the 5' RACE reads through MiXCR, one entry per CDR3 protein. Of just under 750,000 distinct CDR3 sequences in the sample, about 20% were seen once. The clonotype originates from a man aged 65-85 years in good health. The chain has TRBV29-1 and TRBJ2-1; 13 bases line up with TRBD2. Input material: blood. CDR3 region: CSVVGLAGVEVHYNEQFF. CDR3 nucleotides: TGCAGCGTTGTCGGACTAGCGGGAGTAGAGGTCCACTACAATGAGCAGTTCTTC.